The TCR beta chain under discussion was sequenced for a study of T-cell reconstitution after alpha-beta-depleted transplantation in children (dated by TCRdb to 2016 to 2017). The study in broad terms: Using TCR repertoire profiling, the study quantitatively followed how T-cell immune reconstitution unfolded in children after TCRalphabeta/CD19-depleted allogeneic hematopoietic cell transplantation. Overall study outcomes, separate from this receptor: Over subsequent months, a decline in hyperexpanded clone frequencies was noted, and after one year, T-cell counts and TCRbeta diversity were mostly ascribed to newly produced T cells. In some patients, the high TCRbeta diversity seen at day 60 was put down to recipient T cells and intrathymic progenitors that had survived conditioning. The apparently early alphabetaT-cell count recovery about two months after transplant was reportedly dependent on only several hundred rapidly expanded clones derived from non-depleted graft cells.

Libraries were prepared through PCR. Instrument used: Illumina HiSeq 2500. TCR library preparation used molecular barcoding, with unique molecular identifiers applied to normalize quantification of the TCRbeta repertoire. TCRdb itself trimmed the public reads at Q25 with fastp, ran MiXCR and retained productive beta chains. Each CDR3 protein appears once, grouped with its most common genes and DNA. In this sample the table shows fewer than 550,000 distinct CDR3 sequences, around 10% of which occur a single time. The top ten clones comprise about 14% of the sample. The treatment or condition tag for this specimen amounts to: allogeneic hematopoietic cell transplantation with graft depleted of TCRalphabeta T cells and CD19 B cells. Transplant recipients were children who received TCRalphabeta/CD19-depleted allogeneic hematopoietic cell grafts. This clonotype was detected ten times or more. Its antigen remains unidentified. Per-base qualities were not stored, and no clone one base away is much larger.

The CDR3, from cysteine to phenylalanine, totals 17 residues. Only CDR3 DNA is held: 51 bases, read in frame from base 1. V is trimmed back by 2 bases and J by 2 bases, and the junction contains 9 bases that no gene match accounts for. In the germline V gene (reference sequence), CDR1 corresponds to SEHNR and CDR2 to FQNEAQ. This TCR was sampled from a female patient aged 2 to 10 who had a stem cell transplant for aplastic anemia, so the T cells may come from the graft donor. The starting material was PBMCs, mostly from graft donor cells, obtained 180 days after TCRalphabeta/CD19-depleted stem cell transplant. Recombination joined TRBV7-9 with TRBJ2-1; the junction holds 7 bases that match TRBD2. The CDR3 corresponds to CASSLIEAGRTYNEQFF. The nucleotides are TGTGCCAGCAGCTTAATAGAAGCGGGAAGAACCTACAATGAGCAGTTCTTC.